Listed here is a single T cell receptor beta chain. This specimen comes from a study of T cell changes during pregnancy in multiple sclerosis. Libraries were prepared by immunoSEQ multiplex PCR; TCRdb keeps only in-frame clonotypes and omits some of them. The sample lists fewer than 110,000 clones, 92% seen once, with around 0.84% in the top ten. The ends lost 4 bases at V and 3 bases at J; junction bases unmatched: 6. Per the germline V gene, CDR1 is SGHAT and CDR2 is FQNNGV. The CDR3 is 15 residues long. This TCR came from a female donor with multiple sclerosis, enrolled in a pregnancy study. The rearrangement joins TRBV11-2 to TRBJ2-7; 10 bases map to TRBD2. The source material was peripheral blood, sampled after pregnancy. The CDR3 nucleotides are TGTGCCAGCAGCTGGGGAGCGGGAGGGTTCTACGAGCAGTACTTC. This sequence encodes CASSWGAGGFYEQYF.